This TCR beta chain was captured in a study of shared clonotypes between healthy human individuals. Study observations and caveats: Rarefaction gave evidence that sorted-subset sequencing remained incomplete despite large depth.

Generated by immunoSEQ multiplex PCR, the TCRdb table keeps only in-frame clones and is missing some. The profile covers approximately 620,000 clones, with around 97% appearing a single time and 0.045% to 0.06% taken by the ten largest. Regarding this clone: Its antigen is unidentified.

This receptor was obtained from a woman in her twenties or thirties in good health. Sequenced: naive CD4+ T cells sorted from blood. Documented subset: CD45RA+ positively selected.

The CDR3 DNA reads as TGTGCCTGGAGTGTACAAGGAGGTTGGACCCTCTACGAGCAGTACTTC. Its protein is CAWSVQGGWTLYEQYF. The chain employs TRBV30 and TRBJ2-7; D is possibly TRBD2 (5 bases). Germline CDR1 and CDR2: GTSNPN and SVGIG (reference sequence). Trimming shortened V by 0 bases and J by 3 bases, and 18 bases separated the two germline ends. The CDR3 has 16 amino acids.